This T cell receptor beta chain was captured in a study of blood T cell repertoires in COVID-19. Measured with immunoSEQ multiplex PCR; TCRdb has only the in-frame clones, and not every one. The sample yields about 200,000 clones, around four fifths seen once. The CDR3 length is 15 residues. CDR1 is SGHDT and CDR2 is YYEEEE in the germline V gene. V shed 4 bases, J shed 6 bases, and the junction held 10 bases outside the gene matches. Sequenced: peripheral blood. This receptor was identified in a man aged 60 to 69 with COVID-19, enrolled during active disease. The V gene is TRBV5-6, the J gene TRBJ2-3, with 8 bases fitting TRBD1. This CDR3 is CASSVRDRFTDTQYF. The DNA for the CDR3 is TGTGCCAGCAGCGTCCGGGACAGGTTCACGGATACGCAGTATTTT.